Listed here are 27 T cell receptor beta chains from one sample, sequenced in a study of T cell repertoires in cytomegalovirus infection. MiXCR, applied by TCRdb to the reads, yields one record per CDR3 protein. Of under 350,000 distinct CDR3 sequences in the sample, about a tenth are singletons; the top ten hold about 2.3%. Sequenced: PBMCs. The receptor set was obtained from a human donor in good health (CMV status not recorded). Some clones in this sample may be carry-over from other donors' samples.

V and J are TRBV5-5 and TRBJ2-7; 10 positions match TRBD1. The CDR3 is 15 amino acids. The V and J ends lost 0 bases and 3 bases, in that order; junction bases with no gene match: 3. CDR1 is SGHKS, CDR2 YYEKEE, per germline (reference sequence). The CDR3 bases are TGTGCCAGCAGCTTGGGGGACAGGGGCGGCTACGAGCAGTACGTC. The encoded protein is CASSLGDRGGYEQYV.

Note on this clonotype: Given a much more abundant clone one base away, this may be a read error. This chain connects TRBV20-1 to TRBJ1-1, with a tentative D call TRBD1 (5 bases). The germline V gene has CDR1 DFQATT and CDR2 SNEGSKA (reference sequence). The CDR3 sequence is 13 residues long. V lost 6 bases to trimming and J lost 5 bases, with 16 bases between them. CDR3 sequence: CSAKYRYKTEAFF. The DNA for the CDR3 is TGCAGTGCGAAGTACAGGTACAAAACTGAAGCTTTCTTT.

This clonotype was counted ten times or more. This chain uses TRBV7-6 with TRBJ1-2; a weak D match, TRBD1 (5 bases). Trimming took 5 bases from V and 6 from J, leaving 16 bases between them. Germline V gene lookup returns CDR1 SGHVS and CDR2 FNYEAQ. The CDR3 loop spans 14 amino acids. Written as DNA, the CDR3 is TGTGCCAGCAGCCCAATAGGGGCCTCAAATGGCTACACCTTC. This codes for CASSPIGASNGYTF.

This clonotype was detected a few times. The rearrangement links TRBV5-6 to TRBJ2-7; weak D call: TRBD2 (5 bases). Looked up from germline, CDR1 is SGHDT and CDR2 is YYEEEE. The ends were cut back, 4 bases at V and 4 bases at J, with 9 bases in the middle. The length of the CDR3 is 12 residues. CDR3 loop: CASSKWEYEQYV. The CDR3 nucleotides are TGTGCCAGCAGCAAGTGGGAGTACGAGCAGTACGTC.

In its sample, this clonotype was seen a few times. The chain recombines TRBV5-1 with TRBJ1-5; D remains unclear. V lost 0 bases and J 0 bases, leaving 4 bases between the germline ends. The germline CDR1 and CDR2 sequences are SGHRS and YFSETQ. The CDR3 has 14 residues. The chain's CDR3 is CASSLAPSNQPQHF. The CDR3 DNA follows: TGCGCCAGCAGCTTGGCCCCTAGCAATCAGCCCCAGCATTTT.

This clonotype showed up many times. This chain links TRBV29-1 with TRBJ1-2; D ambiguous. With 7 bases removed from V and 2 bases from J, the gap between germline ends came to 8 bases. The CDR3 is 11 residues long. Germline CDR1 and CDR2: SQVTM and ANQGSEA. The CDR3 loop is CSADGNYGYTF. In DNA form, the CDR3 reads TGCAGCGCCGACGGAAACTATGGCTACACCTTC.

This clonotype was observed at least ten times. The rearrangement uses TRBV5-1 and TRBJ2-3; D is tentatively TRBD1 or TRBD2 (5 bases each). This CDR3 region has 13 residues. Trimming left V 3 bases short and J 4 bases short, with 9 bases between. Looked up from germline, CDR1 is SGHRS and CDR2 is YFSETQ. This chain's CDR3 is CASSSQGPDTQYF. The DNA for the CDR3 is TGCGCCAGCAGCTCCCAGGGACCAGATACGCAGTATTTT.

The table lists this clonotype with many counts. The chain has TRBV7-9 and TRBJ1-5, with a tentative D call TRBD1 (6 bases). CDR3 length: 16 residues. Germline CDR1 and CDR2: SEHNR and FQNEAQ (reference sequence). With 3 bases removed from V and 4 bases from J, the gap between germline ends came to 16 bases. DNA of the CDR3: TGTGCCAGCAGCTTTTTAAGTGAGGGGGGAAATCAGCCCCAGCATTTT. Its protein is CASSFLSEGGNQPQHF.

The chain recombines TRBV5-5 with TRBJ1-5; D is unclear. CDR3 length: 16 residues. Trimming took 0 bases from V and 3 from J, leaving 13 bases between them. CDR1 is SGHKS, CDR2 YYEKEE, per germline (reference sequence). The CDR3 sequence is CASSLEWGSHNQPQHF. Here the CDR3 DNA reads TGTGCCAGCAGCTTGGAATGGGGTAGCCACAATCAGCCCCAGCATTTT.

Ten or more counts support this clonotype. The chain recombines TRBV12-3 or TRBV12-4 with TRBJ2-3; D possibly corresponds to TRBD2 (7 bases). The CDR3 sequence is 14 residues long. V was trimmed by 5 bases and J by 6 bases, leaving 15 bases between them. The CDR3, as DNA: TGTGCCAGCAGTCCGAGGGGGGGCGGCGATACGCAGTATTTT. Translated: CASSPRGGGDTQYF.

This clonotype was observed many times. The rearrangement links TRBV5-1 to TRBJ2-7; D could derive from TRBD1 or TRBD2 (5 bases each). The germline gives CDR1 SGHRS, CDR2 YFSETQ. Trimming took 7 bases from V and 6 from J, leaving 20 bases between them. The CDR3 extends over 14 amino acids. This chain's CDR3 is CASEPAGARSEQYF. The DNA for the CDR3 is TGCGCCAGCGAACCAGCCGGGGCACGGAGCGAGCAGTACTTC.

This clonotype occurred many times. V usage is TRBV7-6 and J usage is TRBJ2-7, with D unresolved. The CDR3 totals 13 residues. V was shortened by 0 bases and J by 9 bases, with 12 bases between the two germline ends. Germline assignment: CDR1 SGHVS and CDR2 FNYEAQ. Here the CDR3 reads CASSLAPNRGQYF. CDR3 bases: TGTGCCAGCAGCTTAGCCCCGAATAGAGGGCAGTACTTC. Combining the CDR3 with reference TRBV7-6 and TRBJ2-7 gives the whole variable domain GAGVSQSPRYKVTKRGQDVALRCDPISGHVSLYWYRQALGQGPEFLTYFNYEAQQDKSGLPNDRFSAERPEGSISTLTIQRTEQRDSAMYRCASSLAPNRGQYFGPGTRLTVT.

This clonotype was counted at least ten times. V is TRBV20-1 and J is TRBJ1-3; no firm D call. V dropped 5 bases and J dropped 3 bases, with 5 bases sitting between them. CDR1 and CDR2 from the germline V gene are DFQATT and SNEGSKA (reference sequence). The CDR3 length is 11 residues. CDR3 region: CSAAYGNTIYF. The CDR3 region has the DNA TGCAGTGCTGCCTATGGAAACACCATATATTTT.

This clonotype was seen at least ten times. The V gene is TRBV29-1, the J gene TRBJ1-1; weak D call: TRBD1 (5 bases). Germline V gene lookup returns CDR1 SQVTM and CDR2 ANQGSEA. CDR3 length: 13 residues. V dropped 3 bases and J dropped 0 bases, with 8 bases sitting between them. The CDR3 loop is CSVDREMNTEAFF. For the CDR3, the DNA is TGCAGCGTTGACAGGGAGATGAACACTGAAGCTTTCTTT.

V gene TRBV2 combines with J gene TRBJ2-1; TRBD1 matches at 7 bases. Per the germline V gene, CDR1 is SNHLY and CDR2 is FYNNEI. V gave up 6 bases and J gave up 4 bases; unmatched junction bases: 9. The CDR3 consists of 15 residues. The CDR3 nucleotides are TGTGCCAGCAGCAGACAGGGTAACGGGTACAATGAGCAGTTCTTC. It encodes CASSRQGNGYNEQFF.

Regarding this clonotype: A much bigger clone sits one base away, suggesting this may be a read error. The chain joins TRBV20-1 to TRBJ1-5; D is undetermined. The V gene's germline CDR1 is DFQATT and CDR2 SNEGSKA (reference sequence). The CDR3 consists of 12 residues. The CDR3 nucleotides are TGCAGTGCCATGCGTCACAATCAGCTCCAGCATTTT. As protein: CSAMRHNQLQHF.

This clonotype occurred many times. The chain carries TRBV4-1 and TRBJ1-2; D is unclear. The CDR3 loop spans 14 amino acids. With 1 base removed from V and 0 bases from J, the gap between germline ends came to 6 bases. Germline lookup yields CDR1 MGHRA and CDR2 YSYEKL. CDR3 coding DNA: TGCGCCAGCAGCCAAGTAGCCTCTAACTATGGCTACACCTTC. As protein: CASSQVASNYGYTF.

This clonotype was counted between two and nine times. The chain couples TRBV29-1 to TRBJ2-3, with 9 bases identical to TRBD2. This CDR3 is built from 13 residues. The V segment lost 6 bases and the J segment 1 base; nucleotides outside the gene matches: 2. From germline, CDR1 is SQVTM and CDR2 ANQGSEA. The CDR3 sequence is CSVQRGGTDTQYF. CDR3 in DNA: TGCAGCGTACAGCGGGGGGGCACAGATACGCAGTATTTT.

This clonotype has more than one count but fewer than ten. This chain links TRBV10-1 with TRBJ1-3; D call uncertain. The CDR3 extends over 13 amino acids. Per the germline V gene, CDR1 is WNHNN and CDR2 is SYGVQD (reference sequence). The V gene lost 7 bases and the J gene lost 2 bases, with 9 bases spanning the gap. The CDR3 DNA sequence: TGCGCCAGCAAGGAGGTCACTGGAAACACCATATATTTT. Translated, it gives CASKEVTGNTIYF.

V usage is TRBV18 and J usage is TRBJ2-3; TRBD2 might be the D (5 bases). This CDR3 is 13 amino acids long. CDR1 KGHSH and CDR2 LQKENI come from the germline V gene. V was shortened by 4 bases and J by 6 bases, with 11 bases between the two germline ends. CDR3 amino acids: CASSLREKDTQYF. Here the CDR3 DNA reads TGTGCCAGCTCACTAAGGGAGAAGGATACGCAGTATTTT.

The chain is built from TRBV12-3 or TRBV12-4 and TRBJ2-2, with D unclear. The CDR3 consists of 16 residues. Trimming cost V 1 base and J 5 bases, with 14 bases left between them. The CDR3 bases are TGTGCCAGCAGTTTAGGACTCCCTGGAGTAACCGGGGAGCTGTTTTTT. Residues: CASSLGLPGVTGELFF.

As concerns this clonotype: A read error is possible here, since a much larger clone lies one base away. This chain links TRBV20-1 with TRBJ1-1, with D maybe TRBD1 (5 bases). The CDR3 consists of 15 residues. Germline assignment: CDR1 DFQATT and CDR2 SNEGSKA (reference sequence). V was shortened by 3 bases and J by 1 base, with 15 bases between the two germline ends. The CDR3, as DNA: TGCAGTGCTAGGGGGCTGGGGAGGGGGAACACTGAAGCTTTCTTT. It codes for CSARGLGRGNTEAFF.

This clonotype was picked up many times. CDR3 sequence (DNA): TGTGCCAGCAGCCTCACAGGGGTCTCCTACAATGAGCAGTTCTTC. This codes for CASSLTGVSYNEQFF. The gene calls are TRBV3-1 and TRBJ2-1; TRBD1 matches 7 bases. This CDR3 has 15 residues. Germline V gene lookup returns CDR1 LGHDT and CDR2 YNNKEL (reference sequence). J lost 0 bases, V lost 4 bases, and 3 bases had no gene match.

The chain has TRBV7-9 and TRBJ2-3; weak D call: TRBD1 (6 bases). Between the trimmed V and J ends, which lost 5 bases and 2 bases, there was a span of 14 bases. CDR1 and CDR2 from the germline V gene are SEHNR and FQNEAQ (reference sequence). The length of the CDR3 is 15 residues. Here the CDR3 DNA reads TGTGCCAGCAGCCCGACACAGGGCAACACAGATACGCAGTATTTT. It encodes CASSPTQGNTDTQYF.

This clonotype was observed at least ten times. The chain employs TRBV23-1 and TRBJ2-7; D not certain. TRBV23-1 is labeled an ORF, and its function is uncertain. CDR3 length: 14 residues. V was trimmed by 4 bases and J by 6 bases, leaving 16 bases between them. CDR3 loop: CASSPDMSLREQYV. CDR3 coding DNA: TGCGCCAGCAGTCCAGATATGTCCCTTCGCGAGCAGTACGTC.

Many counts were recorded for this clonotype. The chain uses TRBV13 and TRBJ1-2; 9 bases are shared with TRBD1. The CDR3 runs to 17 residues. The trim removed 6 bases at V and 4 bases at J, leaving 15 bases unmatched. Looked up from germline, CDR1 is PRHDT and CDR2 is FYEKMQ (reference sequence). CDR3 region: CASRHSPGQGLIYGYTF. In DNA form, the CDR3 reads TGTGCCAGCAGGCATTCCCCGGGACAGGGCTTGATCTATGGCTACACCTTC.

The rearrangement links TRBV19 to TRBJ1-1, with D unresolved. Per germline, CDR1 LNHDA and CDR2 SQIVND (reference sequence). The CDR3 is made up of 17 amino acids. V lost 4 bases and J lost 0, with 18 bases in between. DNA of the CDR3: TGTGCCAGTAGTAGTGCTACAAGAAGGCTCATGAACACTGAAGCTTTCTTT. This encodes CASSSATRRLMNTEAFF.